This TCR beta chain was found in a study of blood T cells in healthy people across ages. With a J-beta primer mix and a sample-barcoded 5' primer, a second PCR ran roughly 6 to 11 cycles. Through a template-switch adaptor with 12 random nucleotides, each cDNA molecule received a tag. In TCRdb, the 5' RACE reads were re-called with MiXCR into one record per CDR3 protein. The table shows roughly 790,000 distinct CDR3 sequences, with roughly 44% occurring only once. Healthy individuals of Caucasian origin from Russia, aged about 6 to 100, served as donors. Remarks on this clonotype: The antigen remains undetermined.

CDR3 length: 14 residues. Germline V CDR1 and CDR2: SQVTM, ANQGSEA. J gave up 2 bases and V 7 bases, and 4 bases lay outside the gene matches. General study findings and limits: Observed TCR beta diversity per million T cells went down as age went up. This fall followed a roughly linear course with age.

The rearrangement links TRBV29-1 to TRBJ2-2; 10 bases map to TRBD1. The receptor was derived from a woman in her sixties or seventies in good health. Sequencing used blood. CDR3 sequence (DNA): TGCAGCGGGGTGACAGGGGGCAACACCGGGGAGCTGTTTTTT. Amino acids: CSGVTGGNTGELFF.